The 9 T cell receptor beta chains below come from one sample, sequenced in a study of T cell responses to AZD1222 COVID-19 vaccine. The assay was immunoSEQ multiplex PCR, and TCRdb's table has in-frame clones only and misses some. The sample has about 180,000 clones; about nine tenths are singletons. This material consisted of peripheral blood, taken on day 0 of AZD1222 vaccination. These receptors all come from an adult in good health.

This rearrangement joins TRBV11-2 to TRBJ2-1; D remains unclear. V gave up 3 bases and J gave up 2 bases, with 14 bases separating them. CDR1 is SGHAT and CDR2 is FQNNGV in the germline V gene. The CDR3 is made up of 16 amino acids. The CDR3, as DNA: TGTGCCAGCAGCTTGGGTTTAGGTAGCCCCTACAATGAGCAGTTCTTC. Amino acid sequence: CASSLGLGSPYNEQFF.

The chain links TRBV3-1 (or the pseudogene TRBV3-2) to TRBJ2-7; TRBD2 aligns across 7 bases. Trimming at V came to 3 bases and at J to 2 bases, leaving 7 bases not matched to a gene. Germline CDR1 and CDR2: LGHDT and YNNKEL (reference sequence). This CDR3 has 15 amino acids. The CDR3 nucleotides are TGTGCCAGCAGCCATGCCCGGGACTACCCCTACGAGCAGTACTTC. Its translation is CASSHARDYPYEQYF.

Only one count was recorded for this clone. The CDR3 is CASSLLSSAGANVLTF. DNA of the CDR3: TGCGCCAGCAGCTTGCTTAGCTCCGCTGGGGCCAACGTCCTGACTTTC. The chain uses TRBV5-1 and TRBJ2-6, with unresolved D. Germline V gene lookup returns CDR1 SGHRS and CDR2 YFSETQ. V was cut by 1 base and J by 2 bases, with 10 bases left in between. This CDR3 is built from 16 residues. Supplemented by reference TRBV5-1 and TRBJ2-6, the full variable domain reads KAGVTQTPRYLIKTRGQQVTLSCSPISGHRSVSWYQQTPGQGLQFLFEYFSETQRNKGNFPGRFSGRQFSNSRSEMNVSTLELGDSALYLCASSLLSSAGANVLTFGAGSRLTVL.

This chain uses TRBV3-1 (or the pseudogene TRBV3-2) with TRBJ2-7; D gene uncertain. The CDR3 runs to 16 residues. The germline V and J ends were trimmed by 0 bases and 2 bases, with 14 bases remaining between them. In germline, CDR1 is LGHDT, CDR2 YNNKEL (reference sequence). The CDR3 sequence is CASSQDGKERTYEQYF. The CDR3 nucleotides read TGTGCCAGCAGCCAAGATGGCAAGGAACGTACCTACGAGCAGTACTTC.

The chain links TRBV5-1 to TRBJ1-3; 10 nucleotides match TRBD1. The V gene end was trimmed by 2 bases and the J gene end by 8 bases; junction bases not matched to a gene: 10. CDR1 and CDR2 (germline): SGHRS, YFSETQ. The CDR3 covers 16 residues. The CDR3 nucleotides read TGCGCCAGCAGCTTCCGTCCCGGGACAGGGGTAGACACCATATATTTT. Encoded protein: CASSFRPGTGVDTIYF.

The rearrangement joins TRBV6-2 or TRBV6-3 to TRBJ2-1; 8 bases are a match to TRBD2. J gave up 2 bases and V 2 bases, and 2 bases lay outside the gene matches. The CDR3 is made up of 15 amino acids. Germline V gives CDR1 MNHEY, CDR2 SVGEGT. CDR3: CASSYERETYNEQFF. In DNA form, the CDR3 reads TGTGCCAGCAGTTACGAGCGGGAGACCTACAATGAGCAGTTCTTC.

This chain links TRBV19 with TRBJ1-2; the match to TRBD1 covers 7 bases. The CDR3 covers 15 residues. Germline V gene data show CDR1 as LNHDA and CDR2 as SQIVND (reference sequence). V gave up 4 bases and J gave up 4 bases; unmatched junction bases: 9. For the CDR3, the DNA is TGTGCCAGTAGTAGAGCACAGGGGTTCGGCTATGGCTACACCTTC. Its translation: CASSRAQGFGYGYTF. Full variable domain (outside the CDR3, taken from reference TRBV19 and TRBJ1-2): DGGITQSPKYLFRKEGQNVTLSCEQNLNHDAMYWYRQDPGQGLRLIYYSQIVNDFQKGDIAEGYSVSREKKESFPLTVTSAQKNPTAFYLCASSRAQGFGYGYTFGSGTRLTVV.

The chain employs TRBV15 and TRBJ1-5, with 8 bases aligning to TRBD1. CDR1 and CDR2 from the germline V gene are LNHNV and YYDKDF (reference sequence). This CDR3 has 17 residues. With 4 bases clipped from V and 6 bases from J, the junction kept 14 bases outside the gene matches. CDR3 sequence (DNA): TGTGCCACCAGCACAGACTATCGACAGGGGCAGTCTCAGCCCCAGCATTTT. Translating gives CATSTDYRQGQSQPQHF.

CDR3 residues: CAWGGGYTF. The CDR3 nucleotides are TGTGCCTGGGGGGGTGGCTACACCTTC. The chain has TRBV30 and TRBJ1-2, with a possible D match to TRBD1 (5 bases). The CDR3 loop spans 9 amino acids. V lost 5 bases to trimming and J lost 7 bases, with 5 bases between them. Germline CDR1 is GTSNPN and CDR2 is SVGIG (reference sequence).